This entry lists 22 T cell receptor beta chains sequenced from one sample in a study of blood T cell repertoires in COVID-19. Clones were sequenced by immunoSEQ multiplex PCR, and TCRdb holds only the in-frame ones, with some missing. The sample has over 130,000 clones, roughly 80% seen once. The specimen sequenced was peripheral blood. Receptors were obtained from a woman aged 60-75 years with acute or convalescent COVID-19.

The rearrangement links TRBV7-6 to TRBJ2-1; 13 bases fit TRBD2. Trimming at V came to 5 bases and at J to 2 bases, leaving 3 bases not matched to a gene. The germline V gene has CDR1 SGHVS and CDR2 FNYEAQ. The CDR3 has 16 amino acids. CDR3 coding DNA: TGTGCCAGCAGCCCCGGGACTAGCGGGACCTACAATGAGCAGTTCTTC. Translated, it gives CASSPGTSGTYNEQFF.

This chain connects TRBV6-5 to TRBJ2-7; the match to TRBD2 covers 8 bases. After removal of 4 bases from V and 3 bases from J, the junction contained 5 bases not matched to a gene. Germline CDR1 reads MNHEY; CDR2 reads SVGAGI. The CDR3 runs 14 residues. The CDR3 sequence is CASSSGTSFYEQYF. In nucleotides, the CDR3 is TGTGCCAGCAGTTCCGGGACTAGTTTCTACGAGCAGTACTTC.

V usage is TRBV7-2 and J usage is TRBJ2-1, with 15 nucleotides matching TRBD2. This CDR3 contains 16 residues. V was pared by 1 base and J by 9 bases, with 4 bases of the junction left unmatched. Germline CDR1 and CDR2: SGHTA and FQGNSA. The CDR3 here is CASSLGGLAGGAEQFF. CDR3 sequence (DNA): TGTGCCAGCAGCTTAGGTGGACTAGCGGGAGGGGCTGAGCAGTTCTTC.

The chain employs TRBV29-1 and TRBJ2-3, with D maybe TRBD2 (5 bases). V dropped 8 bases and J dropped 3 bases, with 18 bases sitting between them. Per the germline V gene, CDR1 is SQVTM and CDR2 is ANQGSEA. This CDR3 comprises 14 residues. The CDR3 nucleotides read TGCAGCTCACTAGTTGGGTGGAGTACAGATACGCAGTATTTT. It translates to CSSLVGWSTDTQYF.

This clone occurred a few times. This chain connects TRBV5-5 to TRBJ1-5; D possibly corresponds to TRBD1 (5 bases). V lost 0 bases and J lost 7, with 11 bases in between. CDR3 length: 14 amino acids. Germline lookup yields CDR1 SGHKS and CDR2 YYEKEE (reference sequence). The CDR3 sequence: CASSLGGRGQPQHF. The CDR3, as DNA: TGTGCCAGCAGCTTGGGGGGAAGGGGCCAGCCCCAGCATTTT. Complete variable domain (other parts from reference TRBV5-5 and TRBJ1-5): DAGVTQSPTHLIKTRGQQVTLRCSPISGHKSVSWYQQVLGQGPQFIFQYYEKEERGRGNFPDRFSARQFPNYSSELNVNALLLGDSALYLCASSLGGRGQPQHFGDGTRLSIL.

The chain is built from TRBV27 and TRBJ2-1; D call uncertain. V gave up 3 bases and J gave up 5 bases, with 8 bases separating them. From germline, CDR1 is MNHEY and CDR2 SMNVEV (reference sequence). This CDR3 region has 13 residues. The CDR3 loop is CASSFGYNNEQFF. The CDR3 DNA reads TGTGCCAGCAGTTTCGGGTATAACAATGAGCAGTTCTTC.

This clone has just one count. The chain combines TRBV25-1 with TRBJ1-5; a possible D gene is TRBD1 (6 bases). CDR3 length: 15 amino acids. Germline-derived CDR1 and CDR2 are MGHDK and SYGVNS. Trimming pared 3 bases from V and 3 bases from J, leaving 12 bases between. CDR3 sequence (DNA): TGTGCCAGCAGTGAGACAGGCGCCAACAATCAGCCCCAGCATTTT. It encodes CASSETGANNQPQHF.

This clone has just a few counts. This chain connects TRBV29-1 to TRBJ1-2; D is unresolved. Trimming left V 4 bases short and J 0 bases short, with 15 bases between. The CDR3 has 15 residues. Germline-derived CDR1 and CDR2 are SQVTM and ANQGSEA. The DNA of the CDR3 is TGCAGCGTTGCGTCAGACTACGGAGCTAACTATGGCTACACCTTC. Protein sequence: CSVASDYGANYGYTF.

The CDR3 loop is CASSLTGQGAYSGNTIYF. The CDR3 DNA is TGTGCCAGCAGCTTGACGGGACAGGGGGCGTACTCTGGAAACACCATATATTTT. The genes are TRBV5-5 and TRBJ1-3; 12 bases are a match to TRBD1. V lost 1 base to trimming and J lost 0 bases; unmatched junction nucleotides: 5. This CDR3 contains 18 residues. Germline CDR1 and CDR2: SGHKS and YYEKEE (reference sequence).

This clone came up a few times. This chain uses TRBV27 with TRBJ1-2; D is possibly TRBD1 (5 bases). V was clipped by 7 bases and J by 4 bases, with 16 bases between them. The CDR3 is 14 residues long. CDR1 and CDR2 from the germline V gene are MNHEY and SMNVEV (reference sequence). CDR3 sequence (DNA): TGTGCCAGCACCCCCGCAGGGAGGTCCTATGGCTACACCTTC. It translates to CASTPAGRSYGYTF.

The rearrangement joins TRBV28 to TRBJ1-4; perhaps TRBD1 as D (5 bases). V was trimmed by 3 bases and J by 8 bases, leaving 19 bases between them. This CDR3 region has 16 residues. CDR1 and CDR2 from the germline V gene are MDHEN and SYDVKM. The CDR3 reads CASSFLGRGELEKLFF. Written as DNA, the CDR3 is TGTGCCAGCAGTTTCCTTGGGAGGGGCGAGCTCGAAAAACTGTTTTTT.

V gene TRBV19 combines with J gene TRBJ2-5; 9 nucleotides match TRBD2. V shed 5 bases and J 5 bases; nucleotides not matched to a gene: 6. The V gene's germline CDR1 is LNHDA and CDR2 SQIVND (reference sequence). CDR3 size: 14 residues. The CDR3 loop is CASSQGLAWETQYF. The CDR3 nucleotides read TGTGCCAGTAGTCAAGGACTAGCGTGGGAGACCCAGTACTTC.

In its sample, this clone was seen a few times. The chain uses TRBV7-8 and TRBJ2-7, with a weak D call TRBD1 (6 bases). The CDR3 consists of 14 residues. Germline loops: CDR1 SGHVS, CDR2 FQNEAQ. V lost 3 bases to trimming and J lost 2 bases, with 11 bases between them. CDR3 protein: CASSFRTATYEQYF. The CDR3 bases are TGTGCCAGCAGCTTCCGGACAGCGACCTACGAGCAGTACTTC.

The J gene is TRBJ2-5, the V gene TRBV30; no definite D call. V was trimmed by 0 bases and J by 5 bases, leaving 16 bases between them. CDR3 length: 15 amino acids. In germline, CDR1 is GTSNPN, CDR2 SVGIG (reference sequence). DNA for the CDR3: TGTGCCTGGAGTGTCGGAGCAACGGCAACGGAGACCCAGTACTTC. This codes for CAWSVGATATETQYF.

The rearrangement links TRBV6-5 to TRBJ1-6; 12 bases map to TRBD1. CDR3 size: 15 residues. Trimming at V came to 6 bases and at J to 10 bases, leaving 7 bases not matched to a gene. Germline V CDR1 and CDR2: MNHEY, SVGAGI. The CDR3 DNA sequence: TGTGCCAGCAGGACGGGACAGGGGGCTGGCTCACCCCTCCACTTT. Translated: CASRTGQGAGSPLHF.

The chain carries TRBV3-1 (or the pseudogene TRBV3-2) and TRBJ2-1; D is uncertain. Germline-derived CDR1 and CDR2 are LGHDT and YNNKEL (reference sequence). This CDR3 region has 13 residues. V dropped 0 bases and J dropped 4 bases, with 4 bases sitting between them. The CDR3 here is CASSQDIYNEQFF. The CDR3 DNA reads as TGTGCCAGCAGCCAAGATATTTACAATGAGCAGTTCTTC.

This rearrangement joins TRBV18 to TRBJ2-1; D gene unclear. This CDR3 has 14 residues. Per the germline V gene, CDR1 is KGHSH and CDR2 is LQKENI. Deletions cut 4 bases from V and 2 bases from J, with 9 bases between. The CDR3 loop is CASSLARTYNEQFF. The CDR3 DNA sequence: TGTGCCAGCTCACTGGCTAGGACCTACAATGAGCAGTTCTTC.

V gene TRBV15 combines with J gene TRBJ1-5, with TRBD1 as a possible D gene (5 bases). V lost 0 bases and J lost 0, with 12 bases in between. CDR3 length: 17 residues. Germline CDR1 is LNHNV and CDR2 is YYDKDF (reference sequence). The CDR3 DNA reads TGTGCCACCAGCAGAGATTTAGCAGGGATTAGCAATCAGCCCCAGCATTTT. Protein: CATSRDLAGISNQPQHF.

The V gene is TRBV6-5, the J gene TRBJ1-4; D unresolved. Trimming removed 6 bases from V and 3 bases from J, with 14 bases in between. CDR1 and CDR2 (germline): MNHEY, SVGAGI. This CDR3 is built from 15 residues. The chain's CDR3 is CASRPTPAANEKLFF. DNA for the CDR3: TGTGCCAGCAGACCGACCCCGGCGGCTAATGAAAAACTGTTTTTT.

V and J are TRBV28 and TRBJ1-5; D is perhaps TRBD1 (5 bases). Germline loops: CDR1 MDHEN, CDR2 SYDVKM. The V end lost 5 bases, the J end lost 0 bases, and 14 bases lay between the germline ends. This CDR3 spans 16 amino acids. CDR3 protein: CASSPGGRDSNQPQHF. The CDR3 region has the DNA TGTGCCAGCAGTCCCGGGGGACGGGATAGCAATCAGCCCCAGCATTTT.

CDR3 sequence: CASSSGTYSSYEQYF. DNA of the CDR3: TGTGCCAGCAGTTCCGGGACTTATAGCTCCTACGAGCAGTACTTC. J is TRBJ2-7 and V is TRBV28; D is possibly TRBD2 (6 bases). Trimming left V 4 bases short and J 0 bases short, with 13 bases between. Germline V lookup: CDR1 MDHEN, CDR2 SYDVKM. This CDR3 comprises 15 residues.

The chain is built from TRBV4-1 and TRBJ1-1; 7 bases map to TRBD1. V dropped 4 bases and J dropped 5; count of bases not matched to a gene: 4. Germline V lookup: CDR1 MGHRA, CDR2 YSYEKL. The CDR3 runs to 13 residues. The CDR3 protein is CASSPDRATEAFF. The CDR3 DNA reads as TGCGCCAGCAGCCCTGACAGGGCTACTGAAGCTTTCTTT.